A single sample gave rise to the 32 T cell receptor beta chains below, sequenced in a study of response to subunit inactivated influenza vaccine. TCRdb processed the RT-PCR reads anew with MiXCR; each CDR3 protein has one entry. The sample holds under 500,000 distinct CDR3 sequences; approximately 11% are singletons and the top ten take over 9.5%. The specimen comprised PBMCs from blood, sampled more than 35 days after vaccination. The source is a man aged 45 to 65 who received an inactivated influenza vaccine.

This clonotype was seen a few times. The chain links TRBV11-3 to TRBJ2-5; D unresolved. From germline, CDR1 is SGHNT and CDR2 YENEEA. This CDR3 has 13 residues. V lost 4 bases to trimming and J lost 5 bases, with 11 bases between them. The CDR3 loop is CASSSTLQETQYF. DNA for the CDR3: TGTGCCAGCAGCTCAACATTACAGGAGACCCAGTACTTC.

The genes are TRBV7-9 and TRBJ2-3; D is possibly TRBD2 (6 bases). V dropped 5 bases and J dropped 1 base, with 16 bases sitting between them. CDR3 length: 16 amino acids. Germline V CDR1 and CDR2: SEHNR, FQNEAQ (reference sequence). CDR3 protein: CASSPAGGEGTDTQYF. CDR3 sequence (DNA): TGTGCCAGCAGCCCAGCCGGGGGAGAGGGCACAGATACGCAGTATTTT.

The gene calls are TRBV12-3 or TRBV12-4 and TRBJ1-1; 9 bases line up with TRBD1. This CDR3 is built from 15 residues. The CDR3 DNA reads TGTGCGACCCAGGGGACAGGGCCGATGAACACTGAAGCTTTCTTT. This gives the protein CATQGTGPMNTEAFF.

This clonotype has a handful of counts. The CDR3 sequence: CSARETARASGNTIYF. CDR3 nucleotides: TGCAGTGCTAGAGAGACCGCCAGGGCCTCTGGAAACACCATATATTTT. V usage is TRBV20-1 and J usage is TRBJ1-3; weak D call: TRBD1 (5 bases). The CDR3 sequence is 16 residues long. Germline CDR1 is DFQATT and CDR2 is SNEGSKA (reference sequence). Trimming cost V 0 bases and J 0 bases, with 12 bases left between them.

The rearrangement uses TRBV20-1 and TRBJ1-2; tentatively, D is TRBD1 (5 bases). Trimming took off 3 bases at V and 2 bases at J, with 10 bases between the two ends. The CDR3 covers 13 residues. Germline-derived CDR1 and CDR2 are DFQATT and SNEGSKA (reference sequence). The CDR3 spells CSASPGRNYGYTF. CDR3 in DNA: TGCAGTGCTAGTCCGGGACGGAACTATGGCTACACCTTC.

In this sample, this clonotype turned up many times. This sequence joins TRBV12-3 or TRBV12-4 and TRBJ2-7; 7 bases match TRBD1. The CDR3 spans 13 residues. V was pared by 6 bases and J by 3 bases, with 5 bases of the junction left unmatched. The CDR3 DNA follows: TGTGCCAGCAGAAGGGACAGTCTCTACGAGCAGTACTTC. It is translated as CASRRDSLYEQYF.

This clonotype was recorded at least ten times. The chain recombines TRBV5-6 with TRBJ2-3; D may be TRBD2 (6 bases). Trimming cost V 3 bases and J 1 base, with 12 bases left between them. The CDR3 has 15 amino acids. Germline CDR1 SGHDT, CDR2 YYEEEE. In DNA, the CDR3 is TGTGCCAGCAGCTGGGGGTCTAGCGGCACAGATACGCAGTATTTT. This gives the protein CASSWGSSGTDTQYF.

This clonotype has a handful of counts. The chain's CDR3 is CATSDFVRLFF. In nucleotides, the CDR3 is TGTGCCACCAGTGATTTCGTAAGGTTGTTCTTC. The chain links TRBV24-1 to TRBJ2-1; D is undetermined. The CDR3 has 11 residues. V was trimmed by 1 base and J by 15 bases, leaving 9 bases between them. Germline loops: CDR1 KGHDR, CDR2 SFDVKD.

This clonotype was recorded at least ten times. The chain recombines TRBV6-5 with TRBJ1-2; D possibly corresponds to TRBD1 (5 bases). The germline V and J ends were trimmed by 9 bases and 4 bases, with 12 bases remaining between them. CDR1 is MNHEY, CDR2 SVGAGI, per germline. CDR3 length: 12 amino acids. Here the CDR3 DNA reads TGTGCCAGTGCGGACAAACCCTATGGCTACACCTTC. Its protein product is CASADKPYGYTF.

This clonotype has ten or more counts. The chain is built from TRBV27 and TRBJ2-7; no reliable D call. The CDR3 totals 15 residues. CDR1 MNHEY and CDR2 SMNVEV come from the germline V gene (reference sequence). Trimming removed 6 bases from V and 0 bases from J, with 15 bases in between. CDR3 protein: CASRKPRLSSYEQYF. DNA of the CDR3: TGTGCCAGCAGAAAACCGAGATTAAGCTCCTACGAGCAGTACTTC.

This clonotype was counted many times. The rearrangement links TRBV5-1 to TRBJ2-1; TRBD2 matches at 11 bases. CDR1 is SGHRS, CDR2 YFSETQ, per germline. J was trimmed by 5 bases and V by 5 bases; bases with no gene match: 6. CDR3 length equals 15 residues. CDR3 nucleotides: TGCGCCAGCAGGATGCTAGCGGGAGGAAACAATGAGCAGTTCTTC. It translates to CASRMLAGGNNEQFF.

This clonotype appeared a few times. This sequence joins TRBV28 and TRBJ2-1; a possible D gene is TRBD1 (6 bases). V was pared by 2 bases and J by 7 bases, with 15 bases between. Germline V gene data show CDR1 as MDHEN and CDR2 as SYDVKM. The CDR3 loop spans 15 amino acids. This CDR3 is CASSLEFDRGNEQFF. Here the CDR3 DNA reads TGTGCCAGCAGTTTAGAATTTGATAGGGGGAATGAGCAGTTCTTC.

This clonotype has just a few counts. The rearrangement links TRBV6-2 or TRBV6-3 to TRBJ1-2; a possible D gene is TRBD1 (6 bases). The germline V gene has CDR1 MNHEY and CDR2 SVGEGT. The CDR3 sequence is 14 residues long. V gave up 6 bases and J gave up 9 bases, with 20 bases separating them. The CDR3 sequence is CASSPQQGGFRYTF. The DNA for the CDR3 is TGTGCCAGCAGCCCACAACAGGGCGGTTTTCGCTACACCTTC.

This clonotype has a count of ten or more. V gene TRBV7-2 combines with J gene TRBJ2-3; 8 bases align to TRBD2. Germline V gives CDR1 SGHTA, CDR2 FQGNSA. This CDR3 region has 16 residues. The V and J ends lost 9 bases and 4 bases, in that order; junction bases with no gene match: 15. Written as DNA, the CDR3 is TGTGCCAGTAAAACTGCAAGCGGGAGAAATGCAGATACGCAGTATTTT. Translating it yields CASKTASGRNADTQYF.

This clonotype was observed at least ten times. The chain is built from TRBV11-2 and TRBJ1-5; D is ambiguous. V shed 2 bases and J shed 5 bases, with 25 bases lying between them. Germline V gene data show CDR1 as SGHAT and CDR2 as FQNNGV. This CDR3 spans 19 amino acids. Here the CDR3 DNA reads TGTGCCAGCAGCTTACAAGGGCCGCTGAAGTCCCATATTCATCAGCCCCAGCATTTT. It translates to CASSLQGPLKSHIHQPQHF.

The gene calls are TRBV5-1 and TRBJ2-5; 9 positions match TRBD2. The trim removed 4 bases at V and 2 bases at J, leaving 15 bases unmatched. CDR1 is SGHRS and CDR2 is YFSETQ in the germline V gene. The CDR3 runs to 18 residues. CDR3 residues: CASSPLGGSGGIQETQYF. The DNA for the CDR3 is TGCGCCAGCAGCCCCTTGGGAGGTAGCGGGGGTATTCAAGAGACCCAGTACTTC.

J is TRBJ1-2 and V is TRBV4-1; D gene unclear. With 1 base removed from V and 9 bases from J, the gap between germline ends came to 12 bases. The germline V gene encodes CDR1 MGHRA and CDR2 YSYEKL. The CDR3 is made up of 13 amino acids. The CDR3 sequence: CASSQGGRRSYTF. DNA for the CDR3: TGCGCCAGCAGCCAAGGAGGTCGGAGGAGCTACACCTTC.

This clonotype appeared many times. The chain joins TRBV4-3 to TRBJ2-1; D assignment may be TRBD1 or TRBD2 (7 bases each). The ends were cut back, 0 bases at V and 3 bases at J, with 24 bases in the middle. CDR1 LGHNA and CDR2 YSLEER come from the germline V gene. The CDR3 is 20 residues long. CDR3 amino acids: CASSQDRGGGGWEFYNEQFF. The CDR3 bases are TGCGCCAGCAGCCAAGATCGGGGAGGGGGCGGTTGGGAATTCTACAATGAGCAGTTCTTC.

This clonotype showed up many times. This sequence joins TRBV12-3 or TRBV12-4 and TRBJ2-1, with D possibly matching TRBD2 (6 bases). CDR3 size: 15 residues. The V gene lost 3 bases and the J gene lost 1 base, with 10 bases spanning the gap. DNA for the CDR3: TGTGCCAGCAGTTTCAGGCGGGAATCCTACAATGAGCAGTTCTTC. Its translation: CASSFRRESYNEQFF.

In this sample, this clonotype turned up once. The chain carries TRBV28 and TRBJ1-6; 8 nucleotides match TRBD1. The ends lost 1 base at V and 12 bases at J; junction bases unmatched: 11. CDR1 and CDR2 (germline): MDHEN, SYDVKM. The CDR3 sequence is 16 residues long. CDR3 sequence: CASSLSGGHFFLPLHF. The CDR3 DNA is TGTGCCAGCAGTTTATCAGGGGGCCACTTTTTTTTACCCCTCCACTTT.

This clonotype was seen only a few times. The CDR3 nucleotides read TGTGCCAGCAGCTTAGGGTTTATTCGACAGCCCACAGATACGCAGTATTTT. Its protein is CASSLGFIRQPTDTQYF. V usage is TRBV7-8 and J usage is TRBJ2-3, with a weak D call TRBD1 (5 bases). The CDR3 length is 17 residues. CDR1 is SGHVS, CDR2 FQNEAQ, per germline. V lost 1 base and J 2 bases, leaving 16 bases between the germline ends.

This clonotype occurred many times. CDR3 bases: TGCAGCGTTTCGCTAGGGTCGCCTAACTATGGCTACACCTTC. Its translation: CSVSLGSPNYGYTF. V gene TRBV29-1 combines with J gene TRBJ1-2; D unclear. Per the germline V gene, CDR1 is SQVTM and CDR2 is ANQGSEA. Trimming removed 5 bases from V and 0 bases from J, with 13 bases in between. The CDR3 length is 14 residues. Together with reference TRBV29-1 and TRBJ1-2, the CDR3 gives the full variable domain: SAVISQKPSRDICQRGTSLTIQCQVDSQVTMMFWYRQQPGQSLTLIATANQGSEATYESGFVIDKFPISRPNLTFSTLTVSNMSPEDSSIYLCSVSLGSPNYGYTFGSGTRLTVV.

This sequence joins TRBV11-2 and TRBJ2-2; TRBD1 might be the D (5 bases). CDR3 length: 14 residues. CDR1 is SGHAT, CDR2 FQNNGV, per germline. V was clipped by 0 bases and J by 7 bases, with 9 bases between them. CDR3 loop: CASSLDLQGGELFF. In DNA form, the CDR3 reads TGTGCCAGCAGCTTAGATCTTCAGGGCGGGGAGCTGTTTTTT.

This clonotype was counted between two and nine times. The CDR3 sequence: CASSLDSRGAWTGELFF. CDR3 nucleotides: TGTGCCAGCAGCTTAGACTCCCGGGGCGCCTGGACCGGGGAGCTGTTTTTT. The chain links TRBV7-8 to TRBJ2-2; TRBD1 or TRBD2 may be the D gene (5 bases each). Per germline, CDR1 SGHVS and CDR2 FQNEAQ. The CDR3 is made up of 17 amino acids. Trimming removed 1 base at V and 5 bases at J, with 17 bases between.

This clonotype showed up just a few times. The DNA for the CDR3 is TGTGCCAGCAGTAGCCTCCAGGCAGGGGGCTACGAGCAGTACTTC. Encoded protein: CASSSLQAGGYEQYF. The chain couples TRBV6-1 to TRBJ2-7; 7 nucleotides align to TRBD1. V shed 5 bases, J shed 3 bases, and the junction held 10 bases outside the gene matches. In germline, CDR1 is MNHNS, CDR2 SASEGT. The CDR3 is 15 residues long.

This clonotype came up a few times. The rearrangement uses TRBV5-1 and TRBJ2-1, with 11 bases identical to TRBD2. Looked up from germline, CDR1 is SGHRS and CDR2 is YFSETQ. The CDR3 sequence is 16 residues long. The junction had 8 bases not matched to a gene; V was cut back by 3 bases and J by 6 bases. CDR3 bases: TGCGCCAGCAGCTGGCGGTCTAGCGGGAGGCTCAATGAGCAGTTCTTC. This sequence encodes CASSWRSSGRLNEQFF.

This clonotype was counted a few times. V gene TRBV15 combines with J gene TRBJ2-2; D is possibly TRBD1 (5 bases). The CDR3 contains 15 residues. Germline V CDR1 and CDR2: LNHNV, YYDKDF (reference sequence). V was shortened by 0 bases and J by 5 bases, with 10 bases between the two germline ends. The CDR3 protein is CATSRDFPGTGELFF. The CDR3 DNA sequence: TGTGCCACCAGCAGAGATTTCCCAGGGACCGGGGAGCTGTTTTTT.

This clonotype was seen more than once but under ten times. The chain employs TRBV24-1 and TRBJ2-2, with D unresolved. Germline values: CDR1 KGHDR, CDR2 SFDVKD. Trimming removed 4 bases at V and 3 bases at J, with 11 bases between. The CDR3 has 15 residues. In nucleotides, the CDR3 is TGTGCCACCAGTGACCGACACTTGTACACCGGGGAGCTGTTTTTT. As protein: CATSDRHLYTGELFF.

There are a few counts of this clonotype. V usage is TRBV7-2 and J usage is TRBJ1-5, with 8 bases identical to TRBD1. The CDR3 length is 16 residues. Germline assignment: CDR1 SGHTA and CDR2 FQGNSA. Losses at the gene ends were 5 bases for V and 2 bases for J; bases not matched to a gene: 8. The DNA for the CDR3 is TGTGCCAGCAGCGCAGGACAGGGTGCGGGCAATCAGCCCCAGCATTTT. Its translation: CASSAGQGAGNQPQHF.

In its sample, this clonotype was seen many times. The chain is built from TRBV7-2 and TRBJ2-5, with 10 bases identical to TRBD2. In germline, CDR1 is SGHTA, CDR2 FQGNSA. With 0 bases clipped from V and 4 bases from J, the junction kept 8 bases outside the gene matches. The CDR3 runs 17 residues. As DNA, the CDR3 is TGTGCCAGCAGCTTAGCCCTTCTTAGCGGGGGGCCAGAGACCCAGTACTTC. Residues: CASSLALLSGGPETQYF.

This clonotype was found many times. The rearrangement uses TRBV20-1 and TRBJ1-5, with 8 bases identical to TRBD1. The CDR3 length is 16 residues. The germline CDR1 and CDR2 sequences are DFQATT and SNEGSKA (reference sequence). The trim removed 3 bases at V and 0 bases at J, leaving 7 bases unmatched. In DNA, the CDR3 is TGCAGTGCTAGGGAGACAGGGGAAGGTAGCAATCAGCCCCAGCATTTT. It codes for CSARETGEGSNQPQHF.

There are a few counts of this clonotype. As DNA, the CDR3 is TGTGCCAGCAGCCTGACCCGGGACACCGGGGAGCTGTTTTTT. Residues: CASSLTRDTGELFF. The chain couples TRBV7-2 to TRBJ2-2, with D uncertain. V dropped 5 bases and J dropped 3 bases, with 10 bases sitting between them. Germline lookup yields CDR1 SGHTA and CDR2 FQGNSA. The CDR3 sequence is 14 residues long.